This T cell receptor beta chain was profiled in a study of cytomegalovirus exposure and HLA in healthy donors. Study-wide results and caveats: Clonal expansion, a later analysis showed, was greater in HLA-associated TCR beta chains than in equally common others. A link between a missense DCLRE1C variant and TCR beta V- and J-gene trimming emerged from a later analysis.

13 Jbeta primers and 60 Vbeta primers were used for the PCR. Method: immunoSEQ multiplex PCR; TCRdb's copy keeps in-frame clones and lacks some. The table has 55,000 to 65,000 clones, 70% to 85% seen once; the top ten hold 2.5% to 3.5%. This clone was detected only a few times. Its antigen is not identified. Sequencing was performed on PBMCs. This TCR was recovered from a woman aged 30 to 39 in good health and CMV-seronegative.

CDR3 region: CATRWQGATETQYF. The CDR3 DNA sequence: TGTGCCACCCGATGGCAGGGGGCAACTGAGACCCAGTACTTC. The chain uses TRBV10-3 and TRBJ2-5; 8 bases are a match to TRBD1. The CDR3 is 14 residues long. J lost 5 bases, V lost 10 bases, and 12 bases had no gene match. CDR1 and CDR2 (germline): ENHRY, SYGVKD.